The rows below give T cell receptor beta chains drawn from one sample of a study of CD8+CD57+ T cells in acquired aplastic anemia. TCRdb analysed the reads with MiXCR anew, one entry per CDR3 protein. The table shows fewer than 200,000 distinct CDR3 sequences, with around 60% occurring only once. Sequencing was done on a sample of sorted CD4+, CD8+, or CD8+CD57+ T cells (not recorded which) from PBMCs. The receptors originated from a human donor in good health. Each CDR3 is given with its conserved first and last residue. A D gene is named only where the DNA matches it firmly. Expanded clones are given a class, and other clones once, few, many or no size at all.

CDR3: CASSLTEGRLPYEQYF
DNA: TGTGCCAGCAGCTTAACCGAGGGGCGGTTACCCTACGAGCAGTACTTC
V: TRBV7-9
J: TRBJ2-7
D: -
size: once

CDR3: CASSYAGVMNTEAFF
DNA: TGTGCCAGCAGTTACGCAGGTGTTATGAACACTGAAGCTTTCTTT
V: TRBV2
J: TRBJ1-1
D: -
size: -

CDR3: CATSAAPGQGKTNEQYF
DNA: TGTGCCACCAGTGCCGCACCGGGACAGGGGAAGACTAACGAGCAGTACTTC
V: TRBV24-1
J: TRBJ2-7
D: TRBD1
size: -

CDR3: CASSLHSSYYGYTF
DNA: TGTGCCAGCAGCTTGCACAGTTCCTACTATGGCTACACCTTC
V: TRBV5-5
J: TRBJ1-2
D: -
size: many

CDR3: CASSDSVYEQYF
DNA: TGTGCCAGCAGTGACAGCGTGTACGAGCAGTACTTC
V: TRBV2
J: TRBJ2-7
D: -
size: -

CDR3: CASSLGDGGEAFF
DNA: TGTGCCAGCAGCTTAGGAGATGGAGGTGAAGCTTTCTTT
V: TRBV11-3
J: TRBJ1-1
D: -
size: -

CDR3: CASSLYVYEQYF
DNA: TGTGCCAGCAGCTTATATGTTTACGAGCAGTACTTC
V: TRBV7-9
J: TRBJ2-7
D: -
size: -

CDR3: CASSESSVTNGYTF
DNA: TGCGCCAGCAGTGAGTCATCAGTTACAAATGGCTACACCTTC
V: TRBV10-2
J: TRBJ1-2
D: -
size: -

CDR3: CAISESSGRAADEQYF
DNA: TGTGCCATCAGTGAGTCAAGCGGGAGGGCCGCGGACGAGCAGTACTTC
V: TRBV10-3
J: TRBJ2-7
D: TRBD2
size: -

CDR3: CASSFMGGSYNEQFF
DNA: TGTGCCAGCAGCTTCATGGGGGGTTCCTACAATGAGCAGTTCTTC
V: TRBV7-3
J: TRBJ2-1
D: -
size: -

CDR3: CASSPLARNEKLFF
DNA: TGCGCCAGCAGCCCTCTAGCTCGAAATGAAAAACTGTTTTTT
V: TRBV5-1
J: TRBJ1-4
D: -
size: -

CDR3: CASSSSRFGIVDTEAFF
DNA: TGTGCCAGCAGTTCGTCTAGGTTCGGGATCGTGGACACTGAAGCTTTCTTT
V: TRBV6-2/TRBV6-3
J: TRBJ1-1
D: -
size: few

CDR3: CASSLSGEANYGYTF
DNA: TGTGCCAGCAGCTTATCGGGGGAGGCTAACTATGGCTACACCTTC
V: TRBV7-9
J: TRBJ1-2
D: -
size: -

CDR3: CASSEGVGHEQYF
DNA: TGTGCCAGCAGTGAGGGGGTGGGCCACGAGCAGTACTTC
V: TRBV6-4
J: TRBJ2-7
D: -
size: many

CDR3: CAIGGREQGDQPQHF
DNA: TGTGCCATCGGGGGTAGGGAACAGGGGGATCAGCCCCAGCATTTT
V: TRBV10-3
J: TRBJ1-5
D: TRBD1
size: -

CDR3: CASSPSSFVDEQYF
DNA: TGCGCCAGCAGTCCCTCGAGTTTCGTAGACGAGCAGTACTTC
V: TRBV4-1
J: TRBJ2-7
D: -
size: many

CDR3: CASSNEGARYVGELFF
DNA: TGTGCCAGCAGCAATGAGGGGGCGCGGTATGTCGGGGAGCTGTTTTTT
V: TRBV7-8
J: TRBJ2-2
D: TRBD1
size: -

CDR3: CATSRDRGVAFF
DNA: TGTGCCACCAGCAGGGACAGGGGAGTAGCTTTCTTT
V: TRBV15
J: TRBJ1-1
D: TRBD1
size: once

CDR3: CASSWFPQGTDTQYF
DNA: TGTGCCAGCAGTTGGTTCCCACAGGGCACAGATACGCAGTATTTT
V: TRBV12-3/TRBV12-4
J: TRBJ2-3
D: -
size: -

CDR3: CASSFPSGEQYF
DNA: TGTGCCAGCAGCTTCCCCTCAGGTGAGCAGTACTTC
V: TRBV7-4
J: TRBJ2-7
D: -
size: once

CDR3: CASSLVSSSRTQPQHF
DNA: TGTGCCAGCAGCTTGGTTTCTTCGTCCCGAACTCAGCCCCAGCATTTT
V: TRBV5-7
J: TRBJ1-5
D: -
size: many

CDR3: CASSGDRDGYNEQFF
DNA: TGTGCCAGCAGCGGGGACAGGGATGGATACAATGAGCAGTTCTTC
V: TRBV9
J: TRBJ2-1
D: TRBD1
size: many

CDR3: CAISGTLEGTEAFF
DNA: TGTGCCATCAGTGGGACACTCGAGGGCACTGAAGCTTTCTTT
V: TRBV10-3
J: TRBJ1-1
D: -
size: -

CDR3: CSARDQRYEQYF
DNA: TGCAGTGCTAGAGACCAGAGGTACGAGCAGTACTTC
V: TRBV20-1
J: TRBJ2-7
D: -
size: -

CDR3: CATSATSGRGDQYF
DNA: TGTGCCACCAGTGCCACTAGCGGGAGGGGGGACCAGTACTTC
V: TRBV24-1
J: TRBJ2-5
D: TRBD2
size: -

CDR3: CSASLLGRTYEQYF
DNA: TGCAGTGCTAGCTTACTGGGACGAACCTACGAGCAGTACTTC
V: TRBV20-1
J: TRBJ2-7
D: -
size: -

CDR3: CSARDLDSTYEQYF
DNA: TGCAGTGCTAGAGATTTGGACTCCACCTACGAGCAGTACTTC
V: TRBV20-1
J: TRBJ2-7
D: -
size: few

CDR3: CASSYSPGRGLGNQPQHF
DNA: TGTGCCAGCAGTTACTCCCCCGGCAGGGGGCTGGGCAATCAGCCCCAGCATTTT
V: TRBV6-6
J: TRBJ1-5
D: TRBD1
size: many

CDR3: CASSLGRTGRGYEQYF
DNA: TGTGCCAGCAGCTTAGGGAGGACCGGCAGGGGGTACGAGCAGTACTTC
V: TRBV5-1
J: TRBJ2-7
D: -
size: -

CDR3: CASSPTPGGGTGELFF
DNA: TGTGCCAGCAGCCCGACCCCGGGGGGAGGAACCGGGGAGCTGTTTTTT
V: TRBV7-3
J: TRBJ2-2
D: TRBD2
size: -

CDR3: CASSGNRDQPQHF
DNA: TGCGCCAGCAGTGGAAACAGGGATCAGCCCCAGCATTTT
V: TRBV10-2
J: TRBJ1-5
D: -
size: -

CDR3: CATSQESVQFF
DNA: TGTGCCACCTCCCAGGAAAGTGTGCAGTTCTTC
V: TRBV24-1
J: TRBJ2-1
D: -
size: -

CDR3: CASRVDNPEAFF
DNA: TGTGCCAGCAGAGTGGACAACCCTGAAGCTTTCTTT
V: TRBV2
J: TRBJ1-1
D: -
size: -

CDR3: CASGPGTVGNTIYF
DNA: TGTGCCAGCGGACCCGGGACAGTTGGAAACACCATATATTTT
V: TRBV2
J: TRBJ1-3
D: TRBD1
size: -

CDR3: CASSLRTRQTYNSPLHF
DNA: TGTGCCAGCAGCTTAAGGACACGGCAGACCTATAATTCACCCCTCCACTTT
V: TRBV7-8
J: TRBJ1-6
D: -
size: many

CDR3: CASSQEGRPEAFF
DNA: TGCGCCAGCAGCCAAGAGGGGAGGCCTGAAGCTTTCTTT
V: TRBV4-3
J: TRBJ1-1
D: -
size: -

CDR3: CSVILRDRGTEAFF
DNA: TGCAGCGTTATCCTCCGGGACAGGGGGACCGAAGCTTTCTTT
V: TRBV29-1
J: TRBJ1-1
D: TRBD1
size: -

CDR3: CASSLVRRLDTREAQYF
DNA: TGTGCCAGCAGCTTAGTTAGGAGATTGGACACAAGAGAGGCCCAGTACTTC
V: TRBV7-8
J: TRBJ2-5
D: -
size: many

CDR3: CAWSGGLVSETQYF
DNA: TGTGCCTGGAGTGGCGGACTAGTGTCAGAGACCCAGTACTTC
V: TRBV30
J: TRBJ2-5
D: TRBD2
size: -

CDR3: CATTTIAETRGELFF
DNA: TGTGCCACCACCACCATAGCGGAAACGAGGGGGGAGCTGTTTTTT
V: TRBV24-1
J: TRBJ2-2
D: -
size: few

CDR3: CASSIVPGSTEQYF
DNA: TGTGCCAGTAGTATAGTCCCAGGGAGTACCGAGCAGTACTTC
V: TRBV19
J: TRBJ2-7
D: -
size: once

CDR3: CASSLLGARNEQFF
DNA: TGTGCCAGCAGCTTACTAGGGGCACGAAATGAGCAGTTCTTC
V: TRBV5-6
J: TRBJ2-1
D: -
size: many

CDR3: CASSQDSGGSSYNEQFF
DNA: TGCGCCAGCAGCCAAGATTCGGGCGGTAGCTCCTACAATGAGCAGTTCTTC
V: TRBV4-3
J: TRBJ2-1
D: -
size: many

CDR3: CASSYSPAQQQETQYF
DNA: TGTGCCAGCAGTTACTCGCCTGCCCAACAACAAGAGACCCAGTACTTC
V: TRBV6-2/TRBV6-3
J: TRBJ2-5
D: -
size: -

CDR3: CASSFGSLNTEAFF
DNA: TGTGCCAGCAGTTTTGGGTCTTTGAACACTGAAGCTTTCTTT
V: TRBV12-3/TRBV12-4
J: TRBJ1-1
D: -
size: once

CDR3: CSAIDRSSTDTQYF
DNA: TGCAGTGCTATAGACAGGTCTAGCACAGATACGCAGTATTTT
V: TRBV20-1
J: TRBJ2-3
D: -
size: -

CDR3: CASRRGQGNTDTQYF
DNA: TGTGCCAGCAGAAGGGGACAGGGAAACACAGATACGCAGTATTTT
V: TRBV7-3
J: TRBJ2-3
D: TRBD1
size: -

CDR3: CASSLVSGSPYEQYF
DNA: TGTGCCAGCAGTTTGGTTAGCGGGTCCCCCTACGAGCAGTACTTC
V: TRBV27
J: TRBJ2-7
D: TRBD2
size: few

CDR3: CASSQDVATLEKLFF
DNA: TGTGCCAGCAGCCAAGATGTGGCGACCTTAGAAAAACTGTTTTTT
V: TRBV14
J: TRBJ1-4
D: -
size: -

CDR3: CASSEVDGGELFF
DNA: TGTGCCAGCAGTGAAGTAGATGGCGGGGAGCTGTTTTTT
V: TRBV10-3
J: TRBJ2-2
D: -
size: once

CDR3: CSFDRGRNEQFF
DNA: TGCAGCTTCGACAGGGGGAGGAATGAGCAGTTCTTC
V: TRBV29-1
J: TRBJ2-1
D: TRBD1
size: -

CDR3: CSARTGNTEAFF
DNA: TGCAGTGCTAGGACGGGGAACACTGAAGCTTTCTTT
V: TRBV20-1
J: TRBJ1-1
D: -
size: -

CDR3: CSAQRDREKLFF
DNA: TGCAGTGCTCAGAGGGACAGGGAAAAACTGTTTTTT
V: TRBV20-1
J: TRBJ1-4
D: TRBD1
size: -

CDR3: CASSLVGRASGANVLTF
DNA: TGTGCCAGCAGCTTGGTCGGGAGGGCCTCTGGGGCCAACGTCCTGACTTTC
V: TRBV5-4
J: TRBJ2-6
D: TRBD2
size: -

CDR3: CASSSLAGRDTDTQYF
DNA: TGTGCCAGCAGCTCTCTGGCTGGGCGGGACACAGATACGCAGTATTTT
V: TRBV5-6
J: TRBJ2-3
D: -
size: many

CDR3: CAWSERRAESPGYF
DNA: TGTGCCTGGAGTGAAAGGCGGGCGGAGTCTCCCGGGTACTTC
V: TRBV30
J: TRBJ2-4
D: -
size: -